What follows are 22 T cell receptor beta chains derived from one specimen sequenced in a study of Tregs in tolerant kidney transplant recipients. The table came from immunoSEQ multiplex PCR; TCRdb's copy has only in-frame clones and leaves some out. The sample includes approximately 13,000 clones. Recipients received nonmyeloablative bone marrow transplants from related graft donors, with transient mixed chimerism. The material was CD8+ T cells from blood (PBMCs), obtained 6 months after the transplant. These receptors came from a human patient who received a combined kidney and bone marrow transplant. Some of the T cells may derive from the graft donor.

As concerns this clone: The CDR3 extends 3 residues past the end of the read, so its final part is completed from the germline J gene. The V call is TRBV7-6, the J call TRBJ1-4; TRBD1 is a possible D gene (5 bases). This CDR3 contains 14 residues. Germline CDR1 is SGHVS and CDR2 is FNYEAQ. V lost 7 bases to trimming and J lost 0 bases, with 9 bases between them. The sequenced CDR3 bases are TGTGCCAGCACCCCAGGGACAACTAATGAAAAA. Its translation: CASTPGTTNEK. The CDR3 in its entirety is CASTPGTTNEKLFF.

About this clone itself: The observed sequence ends 3 residues before the CDR3 terminus, with the missing tail filled in from the germline J gene. The chain combines TRBV30 with TRBJ2-7, with 7 positions matching TRBD2. The CDR3 is 14 amino acids. V was clipped by 6 bases and J by 1 base; unmatched bases: 9. Germline loops: CDR1 GTSNPN, CDR2 SVGIG (reference sequence). The CDR3 loop is CACSPLAPSYEQYF. The covered CDR3 bases are TGTGCCTGTTCCCCACTAGCGCCTTCCTACGAG.

With regard to this clone: One end of the junction is discordant with germline, which a read error may explain. Sequencing ends 3 residues short of the CDR3 end; the germline J gene provides the rest. This same CDR3 is encoded by further DNA sequences in the sample. V gene TRBV7-8 combines with J gene TRBJ1-3; D possibly corresponds to TRBD1 (6 bases). The CDR3 has 15 residues. Germline CDR1 is SGHVS and CDR2 is FQNEAQ. Incomplete CDR3 DNA: TGTGCCAGCAGCTTAGGTACAGGGTATGGAAACACG. Residues: CASSLGTGYGNT. The whole CDR3 region reads CASSLGTGYGNTIYF.

This CDR3 is CASSESFGVERTEAFF. The DNA read from the CDR3 is TGCGCCAGCAGTGAGTCGTTCGGGGTCGAACGCACTGAA. The rearrangement links TRBV10-2 to TRBJ1-1; D unclear. The read comes to an end 3 residues before the CDR3 does, leaving the germline J gene to fill in the end. The CDR3 loop spans 16 amino acids. Germline loops: CDR1 WSHSY, CDR2 SAAADI. Trimming took off 0 bases at V and 4 bases at J, with 15 bases between the two ends.

The CDR3 bases that were read are TGTGCCACCAGTGATTTGGGTGCAGGGGGCGACTATGGC. Translated, it gives CATSDLGAGGDYG. The CDR3 in its entirety is CATSDLGAGGDYGYTF. This rearrangement joins TRBV24-1 to TRBJ1-2; 8 nucleotides line up with TRBD1. The read comes to an end 3 residues before the CDR3 does, leaving the germline J gene to fill in the end. V gave up 0 bases and J gave up 3 bases; unmatched junction bases: 5. CDR1 and CDR2 (germline): KGHDR, SFDVKD. The CDR3 spans 16 residues.

Comment on this clone: With the read ending 3 residues before the CDR3 end, the germline J gene is used to fill in that end. The V call is TRBV7-8, the J call TRBJ2-3, with TRBD1 as a possible D gene (7 bases). The length of the CDR3 is 16 residues. Germline assignment: CDR1 SGHVS and CDR2 FQNEAQ. Trimming took off 5 bases at V and 5 bases at J, with 20 bases between the two ends. The DNA read from the CDR3 is TGTGCCAGCAGCCCTAGAGGAGGGGGCCGGGGAGATACG. Amino acid sequence: CASSPRGGGRGDT. The CDR3 reads in full as CASSPRGGGRGDTQYF.

Comments on this clone: The CDR3 end is not reached by the read, which stops 3 residues before it; the germline J gene fills it in. This chain uses TRBV28 with TRBJ2-5, with 8 bases identical to TRBD2. The CDR3 sequence is 15 residues long. With V trimmed by 5 bases and J by 1 base, 6 bases remained unmatched. Germline CDR1 reads MDHEN; CDR2 reads SYDVKM. The part of the CDR3 DNA that was read is TGTGCCAGCAGTCCAGATACTAGCGGCCAAGAGACC. It codes for CASSPDTSGQET. The CDR3 in its entirety is CASSPDTSGQETQYF.

CDR3 bases read: TGTGCCAGTAGTAGGGACAGGGGGCCCTATCAGCCC. As protein: CASSRDRGPYQP. Given in full, the CDR3 is CASSRDRGPYQPQHF. This chain links TRBV19 with TRBJ1-5, with 12 bases that match TRBD1. The missing CDR3 end, 3 residues past where the read stops, is filled in from the germline J gene. Trimming cost V 4 bases and J 5 bases; bases outside gene matches: 3. The CDR3 totals 15 residues. Germline V gives CDR1 LNHDA, CDR2 SQIVND (reference sequence).

A remark on this clone: The CDR3 goes on 3 residues after the read ends, and that part is filled in from the germline J gene. V gene TRBV2 combines with J gene TRBJ2-7, with D possibly TRBD2 on 5 matching bases. Germline V lookup: CDR1 SNHLY, CDR2 FYNNEI. This CDR3 has 14 residues. The ends were cut back, 6 bases at V and 0 bases at J, with 12 bases in the middle. The part of the CDR3 DNA that was read is TGTGCCAGCAGCCCGGGGTACAACTCCTACGAG. The encoded protein is CASSPGYNSYE. The entire CDR3 sequence reads CASSPGYNSYEQYF.

Incomplete CDR3 DNA: TGCGCCAGCAGCTCCCTAGGAGGGGAGCTCTACGAG. Translation: CASSSLGGELYE. From start to end, the CDR3 is CASSSLGGELYEQYF. V usage is TRBV5-1 and J usage is TRBJ2-7; possibly TRBD2 for D (6 bases). With the read ending 3 residues before the CDR3 end, the germline J gene is used to fill in that end. The CDR3 contains 15 residues. Looked up from germline, CDR1 is SGHRS and CDR2 is YFSETQ. V lost 3 bases and J lost 3, with 16 bases in between.

Note on this clone: The CDR3 end falls 3 residues outside the read, so it is completed with the germline J gene. The chain recombines TRBV14 with TRBJ2-5; D call uncertain. The germline V gene encodes CDR1 SGHDN and CDR2 FVKESK. Deletions cut 4 bases from V and 5 bases from J, with 17 bases between. This CDR3 comprises 15 residues. The DNA read from the CDR3 is TGTGCCAGCAGCCCAAGTCGCGGCCCCGCGGAGACC. Translating it yields CASSPSRGPAET. The entire CDR3 reads CASSPSRGPAETQYF.

Worth noting for this clone: The read ends 3 residues early relative to the CDR3; the germline J gene fills the gap. V and J are TRBV7-9 and TRBJ1-2; tentatively, D is TRBD1 (6 bases). This CDR3 has 14 residues. V lost 4 bases to trimming and J lost 0 bases, with 9 bases between them. Germline CDR1 reads SEHNR; CDR2 reads FQNEAQ (reference sequence). CDR3 loop: CASSSGTSNYGYTF. Incomplete CDR3 DNA: TGTGCCAGCAGCTCCGGGACATCTAACTATGGC. Full variable domain (rest looked up from reference TRBV7-9 and TRBJ1-2): DTGVSQNPRHKITKRGQNVTFRCDPISEHNRLYWYRQTLGQGPEFLTYFQNEAQLEKSRLLSDRFSAERPKGSFSTLEIQRTEQGDSAMYLCASSSGTSNYGYTFGSGTRLTVV.

With regard to this clone: Coverage ceases 3 residues before the CDR3 finishes, and the germline J gene fills in the end. This chain connects TRBV30 to TRBJ2-1, with D possibly called TRBD1 or TRBD2 (6 bases each). This CDR3 comprises 16 residues. Deletions cut 3 bases from V and 3 bases from J, with 18 bases between. Per the germline V gene, CDR1 is GTSNPN and CDR2 is SVGIG (reference sequence). CDR3 bases read: TGTGCCTGGAGACCACTAAGCGGAGGGGGCTACAATGAG. This gives the protein CAWRPLSGGGYNE. The full CDR3 protein reads CAWRPLSGGGYNEQFF.

As to this clone: The observed sequence ends 3 residues before the CDR3 terminus, with the missing tail filled in from the germline J gene. The rearrangement joins TRBV7-6 to TRBJ2-5; TRBD2 matches at 10 bases. This CDR3 contains 18 residues. V lost 5 bases, J lost 5 bases, and 17 bases stayed unmatched. In germline, CDR1 is SGHVS, CDR2 FNYEAQ. The CDR3 bases that were read are TGTGCCAGCAGCGTCGGGCTAGCGGGGGCCCCGAAGTGGGAGACC. It codes for CASSVGLAGAPKWET. The CDR3 in full is CASSVGLAGAPKWETQYF.

For this clone: The missing CDR3 end, 3 residues past where the read stops, is filled in from the germline J gene. The J gene is TRBJ2-1, the V gene TRBV5-1; no clear D. The CDR3 runs 15 residues. CDR1 and CDR2 from the germline V gene are SGHRS and YFSETQ. V lost 3 bases and J lost 0, with 10 bases in between. Partial CDR3 DNA: TGCGCCAGCAGCTCCTACGGTAGCTCCTACAATGAG. The encoded protein is CASSSYGSSYNE. The CDR3 in full is CASSSYGSSYNEQFF.

Incomplete CDR3 DNA: TGTGCCAGCAGCCTCGGGGGGCCCCTGGCAGACATT. Protein: CASSLGGPLADI. The whole CDR3 sequence is CASSLGGPLADIQYF. The chain has TRBV3-1 (or the pseudogene TRBV3-2) and TRBJ2-4, with a tentative D call TRBD2 (7 bases). The CDR3 goes on 3 residues after the read ends, and that part is filled in from the germline J gene. The CDR3 runs to 15 residues. CDR1 and CDR2 from the germline V gene are LGHDT and YNNKEL (reference sequence). Trimming cost V 4 bases and J 8 bases, with 18 bases left between them.

With respect to this clone: The read gets to within 3 residues of the CDR3 end, and the germline J gene fills in the rest. V gene TRBV5-1 combines with J gene TRBJ2-7, with 7 positions matching TRBD1. The ends lost 0 bases at V and 2 bases at J; junction bases unmatched: 2. The CDR3 runs to 14 residues. The germline gives CDR1 SGHRS, CDR2 YFSETQ. The CDR3 sequence is CASSLDRGTYEQYF. The CDR3 bases that were read are TGCGCCAGCAGCTTGGACAGGGGAACCTACGAG.

CDR3 protein: CASSKSSGRAPEQYF. The CDR3 bases that were read are TGTGCCAGTAGTAAATCTAGCGGGAGAGCTCCCGAG. This chain links TRBV19 with TRBJ2-7, with TRBD2 identical over 10 bases. The CDR3 end falls 3 residues outside the read, so it is completed with the germline J gene. V lost 4 bases and J lost 6; bases outside the gene matches: 9. The germline CDR1 and CDR2 sequences are LNHDA and SQIVND (reference sequence). CDR3 length equals 15 residues.

With respect to this clone: Sequencing ends 3 residues short of the CDR3 end; the germline J gene provides the rest. The chain joins TRBV30 to TRBJ2-1; possible D gene TRBD2, 6 bases. There are 14 residues in the CDR3. Trimming cost V 4 bases and J 4 bases, with 14 bases left between them. Germline V gene lookup returns CDR1 GTSNPN and CDR2 SVGIG (reference sequence). This chain's CDR3 is CAWTAGLPYNEQFF. The CDR3 DNA, read in part, is TGTGCCTGGACTGCCGGACTACCATACAATGAG. The full variable domain, in which reference TRBV30 and TRBJ2-1 provide the parts outside the CDR3, is SQTIHQWPATLVQPVGSPLSLECTVEGTSNPNLYWYRQAAGRGLQLLFYSVGIGQISSEVPQNLSASRPQDRQFILSSKKLLLSDSGFYLCAWTAGLPYNEQFFGPGTRLTVL.

On this clone: The read stops 3 residues short of the end of the CDR3; the missing end is completed from the germline J gene. This rearrangement joins TRBV7-9 to TRBJ2-7; D might be TRBD1 (5 bases). The V end was cut by 3 bases, the J end by 4 bases, with 7 bases between. The germline gives CDR1 SEHNR, CDR2 FQNEAQ (reference sequence). The CDR3 sequence is 12 residues long. The sequenced part of the CDR3 DNA is TGTGCCAGCAGCTTTTCAGGGTACGAG. This sequence encodes CASSFSGYE. The full CDR3 sequence reads CASSFSGYEQYF.

Notes on this clone: The sequence runs out 3 residues before the end of the CDR3; the remainder is reconstructed from the germline J gene. V usage is TRBV18 and J usage is TRBJ1-3; tentatively, D is TRBD1 (5 bases). The germline V and J ends were trimmed by 3 bases and 4 bases, with 19 bases remaining between them. Germline assignment: CDR1 KGHSH and CDR2 LQKENI. This CDR3 region has 17 residues. Here the CDR3 reads CASSPNSQDKDGNTIYF. The sequenced part of the CDR3 DNA is TGTGCCAGCTCACCTAATTCACAGGATAAAGACGGAAACACC.

As to this clone: The sequenced fragment ends 3 residues before the CDR3 boundary, so the rest is inferred from the germline J gene. The V call is TRBV2, the J call TRBJ2-6; D remains unclear. Trimming took off 5 bases at V and 1 base at J, with 6 bases between the two ends. This CDR3 comprises 14 residues. CDR1 SNHLY and CDR2 FYNNEI come from the germline V gene. CDR3 DNA, as far as it was read: TGTGCCAGCAGTACGACATCTGGGGCCAACGTC. The encoded protein is CASSTTSGANV. The entire CDR3 reads CASSTTSGANVLTF.